This TCR beta chain was retrieved from a study of blood T cell repertoires in COVID-19. Study-level information: From the United States, Italy and Spain came samples of acute and convalescent COVID-19.

Trimming took 1 base from V and 3 from J; bases not matched to a gene: 3. From germline, CDR1 is SGHVS and CDR2 FQNEAQ. The CDR3 spans 16 residues. The repertoire was sequenced with immunoSEQ multiplex PCR; TCRdb's copy has only in-frame clones and lacks some. The repertoire holds under 250,000 clones, with about 85% as singletons. The sequenced material came from peripheral blood. The sequence was obtained from a woman aged 60 to 75 who had recovered from COVID-19. The rearrangement uses TRBV7-8 and TRBJ2-3; 11 nucleotides agree with TRBD2. The CDR3: CASSLGGLAVTDTQYF. CDR3 sequence (DNA): TGTGCCAGCAGCTTAGGGGGACTAGCGGTGACAGATACGCAGTATTTT.